This record concerns one TCR beta chain sequence. The source of the sample is a study of blood T cell repertoires in COVID-19. Study-wide context: Sources were T cells, B-cell-depleted T cells, or PBMCs; the material itself was cDNA or gDNA.

CDR3 length equals 11 residues. From germline, CDR1 is MNHEY and CDR2 SVGEGT. The J segment lost 10 bases and the V segment lost 5 bases, leaving 4 bases of the junction unmatched. The protocol was immunoSEQ multiplex PCR, while the TCRdb copy is restricted to in-frame clones and leaves out a portion. The sample lists about 55,000 clones, roughly 85% occurring once. The sequenced material came from peripheral blood. The TCR sequence derives from a human donor in a cohort sampled during active COVID-19. The rearrangement links TRBV6-2 or TRBV6-3 to TRBJ1-1; 7 bases align to TRBD1. The CDR3 DNA reads as TGTGCCAGCAGTAATACAGGGGTAGCTTTCTTT. Translated, it gives CASSNTGVAFF.